A single sample is the source of the 14 T cell receptor beta chains below, sequenced in a study of PD-1 blockade in classical Hodgkin lymphoma. Libraries were prepared by immunoSEQ multiplex PCR; TCRdb keeps only in-frame clonotypes and omits some of them. The sample includes about 50,000 clones, 73% of them seen just once. Every patient relapsed after autologous stem cell transplantation, and brentuximab vedotin exposure varied. The input for sequencing was peripheral blood mononuclear cells (PBMCs), taken at baseline. The receptors originated from a human donor with classical Hodgkin lymphoma.

The rearrangement joins TRBV9 to TRBJ2-1; the match to TRBD2 covers 11 bases. After removal of 1 base from V and 5 bases from J, the junction contained 8 bases not matched to a gene. There are 17 residues in the CDR3. CDR1 and CDR2 (germline): SGDLS, YYNGEE. Here the CDR3 reads CASSVFLAGGVNNEQFF. Here the CDR3 DNA reads TGTGCCAGCAGCGTATTCCTAGCGGGGGGCGTTAACAATGAGCAGTTCTTC.

The genes are TRBV9 and TRBJ2-2; TRBD2 matches at 12 bases. CDR3 length: 16 residues. Germline CDR1 and CDR2: SGDLS and YYNGEE. The V and J ends lost 3 bases and 4 bases, in that order; junction bases with no gene match: 4. The CDR3: CASSDGLAGTTGELFF. The CDR3 region has the DNA TGTGCCAGCAGCGACGGACTAGCGGGGACCACCGGGGAGCTGTTTTTT.

With regard to this clone: This same CDR3 is encoded by further DNA sequences in the sample. The chain recombines TRBV19 with TRBJ1-1; no clear D gene. The CDR3 spans 13 residues. Germline loops: CDR1 LNHDA, CDR2 SQIVND (reference sequence). V shed 2 bases and J shed 1 base, with 5 bases lying between them. CDR3 region: CASSIRGNTEAFF. The CDR3 nucleotides read TGTGCCAGTAGTATAAGAGGGAACACTGAAGCTTTCTTT.

This clone was seen more than once but under ten times. DNA for the CDR3: TGTGCCAGCAGTGACGAAGGACAGGGGGTAACCTACGAGCAGTACTTC. Its translation: CASSDEGQGVTYEQYF. The chain combines TRBV6-1 with TRBJ2-7; TRBD1 matches 10 bases. After removal of 3 bases from V and 2 bases from J, the junction contained 7 bases not matched to a gene. This CDR3 spans 16 amino acids. Germline lookup yields CDR1 MNHNS and CDR2 SASEGT.

V is TRBV29-1 and J is TRBJ1-2, with 7 nucleotides matching TRBD1. CDR3 length: 12 amino acids. With V trimmed by 6 bases and J by 6 bases, 7 bases remained unmatched. Germline lookup yields CDR1 SQVTM and CDR2 ANQGSEA. The CDR3 coding sequence is TGCAGCGTCGATGGACAGGATAATGGCTACACCTTC. Encoded protein: CSVDGQDNGYTF.

Worth noting for this clone: The sample carries other DNA sequences with the same CDR3. The rearrangement joins TRBV5-1 to TRBJ2-3; no clear D gene. Per the germline V gene, CDR1 is SGHRS and CDR2 is YFSETQ. This CDR3 spans 12 amino acids. Trimming took 0 bases from V and 6 from J, leaving 5 bases between them. The CDR3 protein is CASSLVGDTQYF. DNA of the CDR3: TGCGCCAGCAGCTTGGTTGGGGATACGCAGTATTTT.

The gene calls are TRBV2 and TRBJ1-1, with D perhaps TRBD1 (5 bases). Trimming left V 0 bases short and J 5 bases short, with 10 bases between. This CDR3 has 14 residues. The germline V gene encodes CDR1 SNHLY and CDR2 FYNNEI. CDR3 in amino acids: CASSEAARVTEAFF. The CDR3 DNA follows: TGTGCCAGCAGTGAAGCAGCCAGGGTGACTGAAGCTTTCTTT.

The chain is built from TRBV27 and TRBJ2-7; TRBD2 agrees at 12 bases. The CDR3 totals 18 residues. J gave up 2 bases and V 5 bases, and 13 bases lay outside the gene matches. Germline CDR1 reads MNHEY; CDR2 reads SMNVEV (reference sequence). The CDR3 DNA reads TGTGCCAGCAGTCCCCTATCACTAGCGGGGGGCCTAGCCTACGAGCAGTACTTC. This sequence encodes CASSPLSLAGGLAYEQYF.

In this sample, this clone turned up a few times. The gene calls are TRBV7-6 and TRBJ2-1, with TRBD2 identical over 7 bases. Unmatched junction bases numbered 11, after V lost 5 bases and J lost 10 bases. CDR1 and CDR2 from the germline V gene are SGHVS and FNYEAQ. This CDR3 region has 14 residues. The CDR3 DNA is TGTGCCAGCAGCCCTATGGGGCCCGGGGGGGAGCAGTTCTTC. Protein: CASSPMGPGGEQFF.

The count of this clone is one. V usage is TRBV5-1 and J usage is TRBJ2-7; 10 bases match TRBD1. In germline, CDR1 is SGHRS, CDR2 YFSETQ. The length of the CDR3 is 14 residues. The V gene end was trimmed by 2 bases and the J gene end by 2 bases; junction bases not matched to a gene: 1. CDR3 nucleotides: TGCGCCAGCAGCTTTGGGACAGGGGCCTACGAGCAGTACTTC. Translating gives CASSFGTGAYEQYF. The full variable domain, in which reference TRBV5-1 and TRBJ2-7 provide the parts outside the CDR3, is KAGVTQTPRYLIKTRGQQVTLSCSPISGHRSVSWYQQTPGQGLQFLFEYFSETQRNKGNFPGRFSGRQFSNSRSEMNVSTLELGDSALYLCASSFGTGAYEQYFGPGTRLTVT.

The V call is TRBV7-8, the J call TRBJ1-3, with TRBD1 as a possible D gene (5 bases). The V end lost 6 bases, the J end lost 4 bases, and 13 bases lay between the germline ends. This CDR3 is built from 14 residues. Germline loops: CDR1 SGHVS, CDR2 FQNEAQ. CDR3 nucleotides: TGTGCCAGCAGGTCCTCGGGGGTCGGAAACACCATATATTTT. This translates into CASRSSGVGNTIYF.

This clone came up a few times. The chain recombines TRBV10-1 with TRBJ2-2; a possible D gene is TRBD2 (5 bases). Germline V gene data show CDR1 as WNHNN and CDR2 as SYGVQD (reference sequence). The CDR3 covers 14 residues. V was clipped by 3 bases and J by 6 bases, with 11 bases between them. The CDR3 loop reads CASSDSGRPGELFF. The CDR3 DNA reads TGCGCCAGCAGTGATTCGGGAAGGCCCGGGGAGCTGTTTTTT.

The chain's CDR3 is CASSILGSQGAAGYTF. CDR3 bases: TGTGCCAGTAGTATCCTAGGCTCCCAGGGGGCAGCAGGCTACACCTTC. This chain links TRBV19 with TRBJ1-2; 8 bases fit TRBD1. The CDR3 runs to 16 residues. V lost 3 bases to trimming and J lost 8 bases; unmatched junction nucleotides: 14. CDR1 and CDR2 from the germline V gene are LNHDA and SQIVND (reference sequence).

The chain joins TRBV25-1 to TRBJ2-2; TRBD1 might be the D (5 bases). Germline loops: CDR1 MGHDK, CDR2 SYGVNS. Trimming shortened V by 7 bases and J by 6 bases, and 12 bases separated the two germline ends. CDR3 length equals 13 residues. The CDR3 bases are TGTGCCAGCACCACTCCAGGGTCCGGGGAGCTGTTTTTT. Its translation: CASTTPGSGELFF. Looking up the rest from reference TRBV25-1 and TRBJ2-2 gives the full variable domain: EADIYQTPRYLVIGTGKKITLECSQTMGHDKMYWYQQDPGMELHLIHYSYGVNSTEKGDLSSESTVSRIRTEHFPLTLESARPSHTSQYLCASTTPGSGELFFGEGSRLTVL.